This T cell receptor (beta chain) was profiled in a study of shared clonotypes between healthy human individuals. Study-wide background: Ranging from 18 to 49 in age, donors were two women and a few men.

Findings and caveats of the study: Estimated richness was generally greater in naive than memory subsets.

Terminally differentiated effector memory CD45RA+ cells were excluded from the naive CD8 cells, which were CD45RO-negative and positively selected for CCR7. This clone was seen only once. Its specificity is not known. Deep was the level used in running the assay. Over several immunoSEQ plates, each subset's genomic DNA was distributed in even portions. Profiled with immunoSEQ multiplex PCR; TCRdb holds only in-frame clones, not every one. The sample includes nearly 2 million clones, less than 95% of them seen just once. V shed 6 bases and J 1 base; nucleotides not matched to a gene: 4. This CDR3 spans 13 amino acids. Germline lookup yields CDR1 SGDLS and CDR2 YYNGEE.

Sequencing was carried out using naive CD8+ T cells sorted from blood. This TCR was sampled from a man aged 18-30 years in good health. This chain links TRBV9 with TRBJ2-7, with TRBD1 matching over 7 bases. In DNA form, the CDR3 reads TGTGCCAGCAACCCAGGGGGTTCCTACGAGCAGTACTTC. It yields the protein CASNPGGSYEQYF.